This T cell receptor beta chain was found in a study of T cells in Graves' hyperthyroidism and ophthalmopathy. Findings and limits, study-wide: Classification by a 13 V-J model distinguished ophthalmopathy from stable hyperthyroidism. Ophthalmopathy prediction by the model preceded onset by a median 6.5 months.

Graves' hyperthyroidism was deemed stable given no ophthalmopathy progression within 18 months. The authors obtained PBMCs from over 8 ml of fresh peripheral blood. Trimming cost V 5 bases and J 6 bases; bases outside gene matches: 8. This CDR3 is 15 amino acids long. Germline CDR1 SEHNR, CDR2 FQNEAQ (reference sequence). Amplification of TCR beta CDR3 regions was performed using RNA transcripts as template. HTBI primers were employed in a first-round RT-PCR of the TCR CDR3. TCRdb independently ran MiXCR on the multiplex PCR reads; one entry per CDR3 protein. The sample consists of hundreds of thousands of distinct CDR3 sequences, 35% to 45% of them appearing once. With regard to this clonotype: The antigen remains unidentified.

Sample: blood. This rearrangement joins TRBV7-9 to TRBJ2-2; 8 bases agree with TRBD2. The sequence derives from a young man with Graves' hyperthyroidism. The CDR3 is CASSVQAGVAGELFF. CDR3 coding DNA: TGTGCCAGCAGCGTCCAAGCGGGAGTCGCCGGGGAGCTGTTTTTT.